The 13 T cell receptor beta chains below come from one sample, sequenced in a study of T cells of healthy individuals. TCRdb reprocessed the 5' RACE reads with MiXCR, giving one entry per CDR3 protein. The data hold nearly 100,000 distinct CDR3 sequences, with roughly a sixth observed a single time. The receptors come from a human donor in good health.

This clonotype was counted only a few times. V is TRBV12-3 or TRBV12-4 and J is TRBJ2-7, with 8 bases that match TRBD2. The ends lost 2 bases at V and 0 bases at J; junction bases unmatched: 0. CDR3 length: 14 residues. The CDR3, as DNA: TGTGCCAGCAGTTTAAGCGGGAGCTCCTACGAGCAGTACTTC. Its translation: CASSLSGSSYEQYF.

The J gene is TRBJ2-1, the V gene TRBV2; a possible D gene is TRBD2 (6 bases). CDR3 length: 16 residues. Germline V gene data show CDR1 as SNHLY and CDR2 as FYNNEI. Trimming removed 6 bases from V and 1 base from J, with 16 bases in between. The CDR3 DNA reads TGTGCCAGCAGCGCATCCCCGCGGGGTTCCTACAATGAGCAGTTCTTC. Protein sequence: CASSASPRGSYNEQFF.

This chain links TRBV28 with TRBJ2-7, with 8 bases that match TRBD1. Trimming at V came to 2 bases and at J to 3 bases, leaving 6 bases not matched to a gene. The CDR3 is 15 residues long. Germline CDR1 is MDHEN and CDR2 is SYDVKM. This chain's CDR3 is CASSLGQGYLYEQYF. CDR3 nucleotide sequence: TGTGCCAGCAGTTTAGGACAGGGTTATCTCTACGAGCAGTACTTC.

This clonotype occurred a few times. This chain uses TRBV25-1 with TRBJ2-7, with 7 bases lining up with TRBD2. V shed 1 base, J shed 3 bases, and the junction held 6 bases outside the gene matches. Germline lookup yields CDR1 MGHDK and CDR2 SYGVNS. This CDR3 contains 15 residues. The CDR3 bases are TGTGCCAGCAGTGAATTCGCTAGCGGTTTCTACGAGCAGTACTTC. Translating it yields CASSEFASGFYEQYF.

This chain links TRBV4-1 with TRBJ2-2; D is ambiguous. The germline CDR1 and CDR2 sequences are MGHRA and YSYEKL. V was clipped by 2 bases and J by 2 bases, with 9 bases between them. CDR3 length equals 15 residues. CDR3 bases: TGCGCCAGCAGCCAACCGACGGCCAACACCGGGGAGCTGTTTTTT. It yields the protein CASSQPTANTGELFF.

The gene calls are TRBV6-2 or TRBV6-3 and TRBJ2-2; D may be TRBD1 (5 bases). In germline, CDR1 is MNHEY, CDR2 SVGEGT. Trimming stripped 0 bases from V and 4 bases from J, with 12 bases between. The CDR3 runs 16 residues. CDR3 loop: CASSYSSDRFTGELFF. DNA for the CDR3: TGTGCCAGCAGTTACTCATCCGACAGATTCACCGGGGAGCTGTTTTTT.

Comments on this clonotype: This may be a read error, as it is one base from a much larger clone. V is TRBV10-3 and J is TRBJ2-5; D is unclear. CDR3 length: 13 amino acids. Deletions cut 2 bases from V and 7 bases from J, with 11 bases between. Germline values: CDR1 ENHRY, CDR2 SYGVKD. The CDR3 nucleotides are TGTGCCATCAGTGAGGGAAACCCCATGACCCAGTACTTC. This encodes CAISEGNPMTQYF.

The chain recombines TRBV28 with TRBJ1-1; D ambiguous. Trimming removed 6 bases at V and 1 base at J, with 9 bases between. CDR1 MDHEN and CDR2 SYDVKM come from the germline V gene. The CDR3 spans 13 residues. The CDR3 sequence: CASSSNWNTEAFF. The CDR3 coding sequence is TGTGCCAGCAGCTCCAACTGGAACACTGAAGCTTTCTTT. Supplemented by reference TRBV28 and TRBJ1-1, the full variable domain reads DVKVTQSSRYLVKRTGEKVFLECVQDMDHENMFWYRQDPGLGLRLIYFSYDVKMKEKGDIPEGYSVSREKKERFSLILESASTNQTSMYLCASSSNWNTEAFFGQGTRLTVV.

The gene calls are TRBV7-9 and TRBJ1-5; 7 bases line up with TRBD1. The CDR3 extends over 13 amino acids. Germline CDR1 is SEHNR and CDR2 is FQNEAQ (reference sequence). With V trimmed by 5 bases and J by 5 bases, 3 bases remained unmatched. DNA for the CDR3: TGTGCCAGCAGCCCCGACAGGGATCAGCCCCAGCATTTT. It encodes CASSPDRDQPQHF.

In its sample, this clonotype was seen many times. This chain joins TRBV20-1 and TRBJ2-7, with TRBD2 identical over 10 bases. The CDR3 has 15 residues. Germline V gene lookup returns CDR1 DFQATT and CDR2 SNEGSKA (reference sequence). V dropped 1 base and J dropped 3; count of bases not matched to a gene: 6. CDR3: CSARVLAGADYEQYF. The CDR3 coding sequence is TGCAGTGCTAGAGTCCTAGCGGGGGCAGACTACGAGCAGTACTTC.

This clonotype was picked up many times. The CDR3 DNA follows: TGTGCCAGCACCGAGGCACAGGGACACGGGAAAGCTTTCTTT. This gives the protein CASTEAQGHGKAFF. V gene TRBV28 combines with J gene TRBJ1-1; D possibly corresponds to TRBD1 (6 bases). CDR1 MDHEN and CDR2 SYDVKM come from the germline V gene. Trimming stripped 7 bases from V and 9 bases from J, with 21 bases between. The CDR3 sequence is 14 residues long. Full variable domain (rest looked up from reference TRBV28 and TRBJ1-1): DVKVTQSSRYLVKRTGEKVFLECVQDMDHENMFWYRQDPGLGLRLIYFSYDVKMKEKGDIPEGYSVSREKKERFSLILESASTNQTSMYLCASTEAQGHGKAFFGQGTRLTVV.

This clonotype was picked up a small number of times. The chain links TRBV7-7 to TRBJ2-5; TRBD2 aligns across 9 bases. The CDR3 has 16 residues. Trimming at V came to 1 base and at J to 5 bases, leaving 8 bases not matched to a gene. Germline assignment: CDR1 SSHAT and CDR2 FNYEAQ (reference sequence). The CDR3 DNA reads TGTGCCAGCAGCTTAGGATTTAGCGGGGGTTTGGAGACCCAGTACTTC. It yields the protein CASSLGFSGGLETQYF.

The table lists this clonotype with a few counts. CDR3 in DNA: TGCAGTGCTAGTGAGGGGACCGCAACCTACGAGCAGTACTTC. This gives the protein CSASEGTATYEQYF. The chain joins TRBV20-1 to TRBJ2-7; either TRBD1 or TRBD2 may supply D (5 bases each). Trimming pared 3 bases from V and 2 bases from J, leaving 14 bases between. The CDR3 consists of 14 residues. From germline, CDR1 is DFQATT and CDR2 SNEGSKA (reference sequence).